Presented here are 10 T cell receptor beta chains from one specimen sequenced in a study of T cells in Graves' hyperthyroidism and ophthalmopathy. Amplification yielded TCR beta CDR3 regions, with RNA transcripts as the source. First-round RT-PCR with HTBI primers amplified the TCR CDR3 region. MiXCR was run by TCRdb on the multiplex PCR reads, yielding one entry per CDR3 protein. The sample has a few hundred thousand distinct CDR3 sequences; roughly 23% are singletons. The material sequenced was blood. The receptors shown here come from a woman aged 70-85 years with Graves' ophthalmopathy.

This clonotype appeared many times. The chain couples TRBV2 to TRBJ1-1, with a tentative D call TRBD1 (6 bases). V lost 6 bases, J lost 10 bases, and 24 bases lay in between. The CDR3 has 15 amino acids. CDR1 and CDR2 from the germline V gene are SNHLY and FYNNEI. Here the CDR3 reads CASRERPTPGQGAFF. In DNA, the CDR3 is TGTGCCAGCAGGGAGCGCCCCACTCCGGGACAAGGAGCTTTCTTT.

This clonotype has ten or more counts. The rearrangement links TRBV28 to TRBJ2-5; TRBD2 matches at 8 bases. Per germline, CDR1 MDHEN and CDR2 SYDVKM. The CDR3 length is 18 residues. J gave up 4 bases and V 6 bases, and 19 bases lay outside the gene matches. The CDR3 nucleotides are TGTGCCAGCAGATCCTCGGGACTAGTTAATGCCCCGGGAGAGACCCAGTACTTC. It is translated as CASRSSGLVNAPGETQYF.

J is TRBJ2-7 and V is TRBV19, with no clear D. The CDR3 covers 14 residues. In germline, CDR1 is LNHDA, CDR2 SQIVND (reference sequence). The ends were cut back, 3 bases at V and 0 bases at J, with 9 bases in the middle. CDR3 DNA sequence: TGTGCCAGTAGTATTGAGCAGAGCTCCTACGAGCAGTACTTC. Translating it yields CASSIEQSSYEQYF.

This clonotype was seen a handful of times. The chain is built from TRBV9 and TRBJ2-7; TRBD2 is a possible D gene (6 bases). CDR3 length: 14 residues. Between the trimmed V and J ends, which lost 0 bases and 2 bases, there was a span of 9 bases. CDR1 is SGDLS, CDR2 YYNGEE, per germline. The CDR3: CASSVDGSPYEQYF. CDR3 coding DNA: TGTGCCAGCAGCGTAGACGGGAGTCCCTACGAGCAGTACTTC.

A few counts support this clonotype. The J gene is TRBJ2-3, the V gene TRBV10-3, with D perhaps matching TRBD1 or TRBD2 (5 bases each). Trimming removed 6 bases from V and 5 bases from J, with 9 bases in between. The CDR3 extends over 12 amino acids. CDR1 ENHRY and CDR2 SYGVKD come from the germline V gene. For the CDR3, the DNA is TGTGCCATCAGGGGGGACCGAGATACGCAGTATTTT. Encoded protein: CAIRGDRDTQYF.

The table lists this clonotype with a few counts. The chain couples TRBV30 to TRBJ1-1; a possible D gene is TRBD1 (5 bases). CDR3 length: 14 amino acids. The V end was cut by 0 bases, the J end by 10 bases, with 18 bases between. Per the germline V gene, CDR1 is GTSNPN and CDR2 is SVGIG (reference sequence). The DNA of the CDR3 is TGTGCCTGGAGTGTAGGTCAGGGAACCTATGGAGCTTTCTTT. This encodes CAWSVGQGTYGAFF.

This clonotype was detected a few times. The V call is TRBV30, the J call TRBJ1-1; tentative D call: TRBD1 (6 bases). From germline, CDR1 is GTSNPN and CDR2 SVGIG (reference sequence). The CDR3 has 15 residues. The V and J ends lost 0 bases and 1 base respectively, with 12 bases between them. CDR3 sequence (DNA): TGTGCCTGGAGTGTAGGGGGGCATCCGAACACTGAAGCTTTCTTT. This sequence encodes CAWSVGGHPNTEAFF.

This clonotype was seen only a few times. V is TRBV12-3 or TRBV12-4 and J is TRBJ2-3; no clear D. The CDR3 covers 17 residues. V was trimmed by 3 bases and J by 6 bases, leaving 22 bases between them. CDR3 residues: CASSFLPTGYTADTQYF. CDR3 nucleotides: TGTGCCAGCAGTTTTTTACCGACTGGCTACACAGCTGATACGCAGTATTTT.

This clonotype occurred a few times. This chain uses TRBV6-2 or TRBV6-3 with TRBJ2-1; TRBD2 might be the D (6 bases). The CDR3 has 15 amino acids. CDR1 and CDR2 from the germline V gene are MNHEY and SVGEGT. V lost 6 bases, J lost 0 bases, and 12 bases lay in between. The chain's CDR3 is CASRSLATSYNEQFF. The DNA for the CDR3 is TGTGCCAGCAGGTCTCTAGCGACCTCCTACAATGAGCAGTTCTTC.

There are a few counts of this clonotype. DNA for the CDR3: TGTGCCAGTAAAGGAGGGATCATGAACACTGAAGCTTTCTTT. Its translation: CASKGGIMNTEAFF. V is TRBV19 and J is TRBJ1-1; D remains unclear. Trimming left V 7 bases short and J 0 bases short, with 12 bases between. The CDR3 loop spans 14 amino acids. The germline V gene has CDR1 LNHDA and CDR2 SQIVND (reference sequence).